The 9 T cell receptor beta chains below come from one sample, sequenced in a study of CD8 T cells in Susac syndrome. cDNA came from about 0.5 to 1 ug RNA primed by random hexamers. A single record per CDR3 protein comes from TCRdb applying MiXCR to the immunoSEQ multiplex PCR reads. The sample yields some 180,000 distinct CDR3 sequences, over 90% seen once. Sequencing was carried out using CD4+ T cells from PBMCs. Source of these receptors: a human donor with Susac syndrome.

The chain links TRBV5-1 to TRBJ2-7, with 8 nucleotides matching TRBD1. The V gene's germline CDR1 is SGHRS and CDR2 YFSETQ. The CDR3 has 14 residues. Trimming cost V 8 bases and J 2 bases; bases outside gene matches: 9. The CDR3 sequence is CASSTGQGTYEQYF. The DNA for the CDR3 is TGCGCCAGTTCTACTGGACAGGGTACCTACGAGCAGTACTTC.

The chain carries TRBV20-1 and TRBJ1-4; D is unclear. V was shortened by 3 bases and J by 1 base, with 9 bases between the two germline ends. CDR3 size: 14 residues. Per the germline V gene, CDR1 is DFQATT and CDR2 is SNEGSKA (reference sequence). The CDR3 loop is CSASSGETNEKLFF. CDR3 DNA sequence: TGCAGTGCTAGTAGCGGGGAAACTAATGAAAAACTGTTTTTT.

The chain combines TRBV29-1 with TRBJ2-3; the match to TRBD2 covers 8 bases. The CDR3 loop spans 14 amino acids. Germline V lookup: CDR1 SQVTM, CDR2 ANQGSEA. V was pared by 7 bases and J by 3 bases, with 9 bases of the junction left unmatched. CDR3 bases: TGCAGCGCCATAGAGCGGGGGAGAACAGATACGCAGTATTTT. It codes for CSAIERGRTDTQYF.

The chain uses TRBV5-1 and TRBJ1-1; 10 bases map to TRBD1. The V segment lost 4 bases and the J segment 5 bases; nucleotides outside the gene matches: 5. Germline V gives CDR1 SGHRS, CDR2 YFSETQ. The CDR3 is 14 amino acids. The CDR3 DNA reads TGCGCCAGCAGCAGCGACAGGGGGCCGACTGAAGCTTTCTTT. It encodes CASSSDRGPTEAFF.

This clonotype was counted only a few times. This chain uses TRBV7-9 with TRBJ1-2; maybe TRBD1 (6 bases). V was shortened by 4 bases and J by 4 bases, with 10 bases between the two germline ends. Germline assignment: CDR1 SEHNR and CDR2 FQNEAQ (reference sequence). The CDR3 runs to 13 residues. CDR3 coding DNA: TGTGCCAGCAGCTCCGGACAGCTCTATGGCTACACCTTC. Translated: CASSSGQLYGYTF.

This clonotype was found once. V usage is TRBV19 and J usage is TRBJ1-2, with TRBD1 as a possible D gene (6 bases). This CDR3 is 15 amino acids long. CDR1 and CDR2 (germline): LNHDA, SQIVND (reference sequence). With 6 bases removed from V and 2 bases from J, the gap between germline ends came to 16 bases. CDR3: CASRSLWRGNYGYTF. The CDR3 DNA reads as TGTGCCAGTAGAAGTCTGTGGAGGGGGAACTATGGCTACACCTTC.

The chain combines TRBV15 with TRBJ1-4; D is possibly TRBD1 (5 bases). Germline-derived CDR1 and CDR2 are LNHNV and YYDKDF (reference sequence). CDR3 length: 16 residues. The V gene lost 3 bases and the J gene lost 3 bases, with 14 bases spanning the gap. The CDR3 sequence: CATSRGLGVANEKLFF. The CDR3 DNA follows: TGTGCCACCAGCAGGGGACTAGGGGTCGCTAATGAAAAACTGTTTTTT.

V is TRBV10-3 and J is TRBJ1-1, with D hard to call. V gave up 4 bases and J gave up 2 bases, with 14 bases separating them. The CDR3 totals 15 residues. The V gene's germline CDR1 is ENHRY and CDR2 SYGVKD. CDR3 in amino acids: CAISGEVSPNTEAFF. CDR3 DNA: TGTGCCATCAGTGGGGAGGTTAGCCCCAACACTGAAGCTTTCTTT.

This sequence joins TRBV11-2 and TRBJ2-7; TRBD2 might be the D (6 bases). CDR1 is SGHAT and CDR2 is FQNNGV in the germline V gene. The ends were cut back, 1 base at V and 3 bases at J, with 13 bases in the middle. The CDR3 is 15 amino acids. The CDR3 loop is CASSLVTSRVYEQYF. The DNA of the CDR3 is TGTGCCAGCAGCTTAGTGACTAGTCGTGTCTACGAGCAGTACTTC.